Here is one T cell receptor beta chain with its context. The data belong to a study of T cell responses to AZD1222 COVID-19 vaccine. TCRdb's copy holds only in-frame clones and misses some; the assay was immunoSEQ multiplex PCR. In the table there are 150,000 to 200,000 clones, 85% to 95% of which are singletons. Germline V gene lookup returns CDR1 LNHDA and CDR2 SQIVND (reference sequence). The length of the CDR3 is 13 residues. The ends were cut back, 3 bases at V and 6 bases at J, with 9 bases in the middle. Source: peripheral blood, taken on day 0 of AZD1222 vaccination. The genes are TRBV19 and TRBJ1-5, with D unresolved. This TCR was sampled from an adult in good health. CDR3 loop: CASSIQDGQPQHF. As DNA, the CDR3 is TGTGCCAGTAGTATTCAGGACGGTCAGCCCCAGCATTTT. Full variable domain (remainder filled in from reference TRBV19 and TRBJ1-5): DGGITQSPKYLFRKEGQNVTLSCEQNLNHDAMYWYRQDPGQGLRLIYYSQIVNDFQKGDIAEGYSVSREKKESFPLTVTSAQKNPTAFYLCASSIQDGQPQHFGDGTRLSIL.